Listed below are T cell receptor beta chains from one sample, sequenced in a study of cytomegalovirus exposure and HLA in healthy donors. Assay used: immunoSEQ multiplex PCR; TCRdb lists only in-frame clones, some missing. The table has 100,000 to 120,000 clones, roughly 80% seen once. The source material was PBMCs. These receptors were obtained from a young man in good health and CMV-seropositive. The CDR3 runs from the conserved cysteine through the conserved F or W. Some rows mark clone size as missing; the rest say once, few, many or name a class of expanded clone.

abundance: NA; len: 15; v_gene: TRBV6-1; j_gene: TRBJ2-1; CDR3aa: CASSQGTRSYNEQFF
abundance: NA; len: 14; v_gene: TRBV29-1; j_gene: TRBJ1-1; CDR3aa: CSVDRVGGNTEAFF
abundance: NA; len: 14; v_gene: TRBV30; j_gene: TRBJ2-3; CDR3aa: CAWNPGGPTDTQYF
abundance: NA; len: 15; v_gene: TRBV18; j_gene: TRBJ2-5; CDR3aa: CASSGETGSQETQYF
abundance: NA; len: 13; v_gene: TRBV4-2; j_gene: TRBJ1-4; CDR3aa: CASSLQGSEKLFF
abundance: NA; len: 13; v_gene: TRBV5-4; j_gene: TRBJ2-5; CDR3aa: CASSPRTAETQYF
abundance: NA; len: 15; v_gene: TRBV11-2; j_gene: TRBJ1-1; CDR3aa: CASSSLQGRRPEAFF
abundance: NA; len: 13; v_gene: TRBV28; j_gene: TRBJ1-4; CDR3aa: CASEQGPNEKLFF
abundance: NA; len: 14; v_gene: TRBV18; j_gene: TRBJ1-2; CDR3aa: CASSPGREADGYTF
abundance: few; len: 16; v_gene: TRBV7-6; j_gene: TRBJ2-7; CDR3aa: CASSLFQGLRSGEQYF
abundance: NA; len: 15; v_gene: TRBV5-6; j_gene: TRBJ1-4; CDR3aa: CASSRRGDQNEKLFF
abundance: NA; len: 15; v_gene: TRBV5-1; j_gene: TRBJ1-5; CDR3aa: CASSLGQGSGQPQHF